This TCR beta chain came from a study of cytomegalovirus exposure and HLA in healthy donors. The PCR made use of 60 Vbeta and 13 Jbeta primers. Clones were read by immunoSEQ multiplex PCR, and TCRdb kept only the in-frame ones, dropping some. The data contain some 190,000 clones, 76% of them singletons. Trimming cost V 0 bases and J 2 bases, with 7 bases left between them. The CDR3 runs 14 residues. CDR1 is LGHNA and CDR2 is YSLEER in the germline V gene. Study-wide points: Of the V segments, some could not be distinguished, including TRBV6-2 and TRBV6-3, and were excluded.

As regards this clone: Its target is not known.

This chain joins TRBV4-3 and TRBJ1-1; D remains ambiguous. Sample: PBMCs. This clonotype was sampled from a woman between 25 and 40 years old in good health and CMV-seropositive. DNA of the CDR3: TGCGCCAGCAGCCAAGAACGGGAAAACACTGAAGCTTTCTTT. It is translated as CASSQERENTEAFF.